These 21 T cell receptor beta chains originate from one sample sequenced in a study of metastatic and nonmetastatic thyroid tumors. Among the patients, none had received any treatment before thyroid surgery. TCRdb reprocessed the PCR reads using MiXCR. The repertoire holds about 21,000 clones, 15% to 20% seen once, with about 21% in the top ten. Material for sequencing was blood. Every receptor here comes from a male donor with papillary thyroid cancer or a benign thyroid nodule (not recorded which). Some clones in this sample may be carry-over from other donors' samples.

To note about this clone: A much larger clone lies a single base off, so this may be a read error. The rearrangement uses TRBV5-1 and TRBJ2-3; 8 bases line up with TRBD2. CDR3 size: 17 residues. The germline V gene encodes CDR1 SGHRS and CDR2 YFSETQ. V was clipped by 7 bases and J by 8 bases; unmatched bases: 21. CDR3 in amino acids: CASGKPGLEGGPGTQYF. The CDR3, as DNA: TGCGCCAGCGGCAAACCGGGACTAGAGGGAGGGCCGGGTACGCAGTATTTT.

Within the sample, this clone is medium-sized (0.01 to 0.1%). The chain is built from TRBV10-3 and TRBJ1-6, with D uncertain. The CDR3 totals 10 residues. In germline, CDR1 is ENHRY, CDR2 SYGVKD. V gave up 10 bases and J gave up 7 bases, with 5 bases separating them. The CDR3 bases are TGTGCCACCGGGAATTCACCCCTCCACTTT. Residues: CATGNSPLHF.

This chain connects TRBV11-2 to TRBJ2-3; TRBD2 matches 14 bases. V was clipped by 3 bases and J by 4 bases; unmatched bases: 3. Germline V gene sequence: CDR1 SGHAT, CDR2 FQNNGV. CDR3 length: 16 amino acids. CDR3 region: CASSFGLAGGADTQYF. In DNA, the CDR3 is TGTGCCAGCAGCTTCGGACTAGCGGGAGGAGCAGATACGCAGTATTTT.

The table lists this clone with many counts. The chain employs TRBV18 and TRBJ2-1; 14 nucleotides match TRBD2. V shed 3 bases, J shed 9 bases, and the junction held 7 bases outside the gene matches. The CDR3 has 16 amino acids. The germline V gene has CDR1 KGHSH and CDR2 LQKENI. The CDR3 DNA sequence: TGTGCCAGCTCACCCTTGACTAGCGGGGGGGCTGGTGAGCAGTTCTTC. This translates into CASSPLTSGGAGEQFF.

This clone was seen at least ten times. The chain joins TRBV6-5 to TRBJ2-1; the D is unclear. The V end was cut by 2 bases, the J end by 5 bases, with 7 bases between. Germline CDR1 is MNHEY and CDR2 is SVGAGI. CDR3 length: 13 amino acids. This chain's CDR3 is CASSYREHNEQFF. The DNA of the CDR3 is TGTGCCAGCAGTTACAGGGAACACAATGAGCAGTTCTTC.

This clone was counted ten times or more. The V call is TRBV10-1, the J call TRBJ2-1; D not certain. Germline assignment: CDR1 WNHNN and CDR2 SYGVQD (reference sequence). The CDR3 extends over 14 amino acids. Trimming took off 6 bases at V and 8 bases at J, with 17 bases between the two ends. The CDR3 region has the DNA TGCGCCAGCAGCCCAACCTGGGGTGGGGATGAGCAGTTCTTC. The encoded protein is CASSPTWGGDEQFF.

This clone was observed many times. The V gene is TRBV6-5, the J gene TRBJ2-5; TRBD1 matches at 8 bases. Unmatched junction bases numbered 6, after V lost 2 bases and J lost 1 base. Germline V lookup: CDR1 MNHEY, CDR2 SVGAGI. This CDR3 comprises 16 residues. CDR3 loop: CASSYPLGQGQETQYF. The CDR3 nucleotides read TGTGCCAGCAGTTACCCGCTAGGACAGGGCCAAGAGACCCAGTACTTC.

This clone has a count of ten or more. The V gene is TRBV12-3 or TRBV12-4, the J gene TRBJ1-5; D not resolved. Trimming pared 4 bases from V and 6 bases from J, leaving 10 bases between. The CDR3 covers 13 residues. The CDR3 protein is CASSSDWFQPQHF. In DNA form, the CDR3 reads TGTGCCAGCAGTTCTGATTGGTTTCAGCCCCAGCATTTT.

About this clone itself: Given a much more abundant clone one base away, this may be a read error. The chain links TRBV4-2 to TRBJ1-2, with a possible D match to TRBD1 (6 bases). CDR1 and CDR2 (germline): LGHNA, YNFKEQ. CDR3 length equals 18 residues. Trimming shortened V by 6 bases and J by 5 bases, and 28 bases separated the two germline ends. CDR3 in amino acids: CASSPVVQGVFASYGYTF. The CDR3 coding sequence is TGTGCCAGCAGTCCTGTGGTACAGGGTGTCTTCGCGAGTTATGGCTACACCTTC.

In this sample, this clone turned up once. This CDR3 is missing its conserved last phenylalanine or tryptophan, likely due to a read error. The chain has TRBV5-1 and TRBJ2-7, with 7 bases that match TRBD1. CDR1 and CDR2 (germline): SGHRS, YFSETQ. The CDR3 has 14 amino acids. CDR3 bases: TGTGCCAGCAGCTTGGGGACAGACCTCTACGAGCAGTACTCC. It translates to CASSLGTDLYEQYS.

Many counts were recorded for this clone. This chain connects TRBV4-2 to TRBJ2-7, with 12 bases identical to TRBD2. V trimming: 1 base; J trimming: 6 bases; junction bases outside the gene matches: 7. The CDR3 spans 16 residues. The V gene's germline CDR1 is LGHNA and CDR2 YNFKEQ. CDR3 protein: CASSQGLAGESGEQYF. The CDR3 region has the DNA TGTGCCAGCAGCCAAGGACTAGCGGGAGAGAGTGGCGAGCAGTACTTC.

The sample holds many counts of this clone. The V call is TRBV5-1, the J call TRBJ2-5; D uncertain. V shed 0 bases and J shed 0 bases, with 9 bases lying between them. The CDR3 contains 15 residues. Germline lookup yields CDR1 SGHRS and CDR2 YFSETQ. CDR3 bases: TGCGCCAGCAGCTTGGCCCTAGGGAACCAAGAGACCCAGTACTTC. It encodes CASSLALGNQETQYF.

The rearrangement uses TRBV5-8 and TRBJ2-4; 7 positions match TRBD1. Germline V lookup: CDR1 SGHTS, CDR2 YDEGEE. The V and J ends lost 1 base and 7 bases, in that order; junction bases with no gene match: 14. CDR3 length: 17 residues. CDR3 loop: CASSLRVTGQKSNIQYF. DNA of the CDR3: TGTGCCAGCAGCTTGCGGGTAACGGGACAGAAATCCAACATTCAGTACTTC.

The chain is built from TRBV6-1 and TRBJ2-5, with 13 bases identical to TRBD2. In germline, CDR1 is MNHNS, CDR2 SASEGT. V shed 10 bases, J shed 3 bases, and the junction held 8 bases outside the gene matches. The CDR3 runs 15 residues. The CDR3 DNA follows: TGTGCCACCCGGACTAGCGGGGGAAGGGAAGAGACCCAGTACTTC. Translating it yields CATRTSGGREETQYF.

This clone has ten or more counts. The V call is TRBV29-1, the J call TRBJ1-1; 9 bases agree with TRBD1. The germline CDR1 and CDR2 sequences are SQVTM and ANQGSEA. The CDR3 extends over 12 amino acids. V lost 7 bases, J lost 4 bases, and 4 bases stayed unmatched. In DNA form, the CDR3 reads TGCAGCGGGGACAGGGCCCCCACTGAAGCTTTCTTT. Translated: CSGDRAPTEAFF.

In its sample, this clone is medium-sized (0.01 to 0.1%). J is TRBJ2-1 and V is TRBV6-4; 10 nucleotides agree with TRBD2. CDR1 and CDR2 (germline): MRHNA, SNTAGT. CDR3 length: 15 residues. Trimming at V came to 0 bases and at J to 9 bases, leaving 5 bases not matched to a gene. The CDR3 spells CASSDSVAGGSEQFF. CDR3 nucleotide sequence: TGTGCCAGCAGTGACTCGGTAGCGGGAGGTAGTGAGCAGTTCTTC.

This clone was counted ten times or more. J is TRBJ2-3 and V is TRBV27; a weak D match, TRBD2 (6 bases). The germline V gene encodes CDR1 MNHEY and CDR2 SMNVEV (reference sequence). V lost 2 bases to trimming and J lost 8 bases, with 14 bases between them. CDR3 length equals 14 residues. CDR3 region: CASSLAGPPGTQYF. CDR3 coding DNA: TGTGCCAGCAGTTTAGCGGGGCCCCCGGGTACGCAGTATTTT.

This clone was detected many times. The CDR3 sequence: CASSGDSYEQYF. CDR3 DNA sequence: TGTGCCAGCAGCGGGGACTCCTACGAGCAGTACTTC. The chain links TRBV5-5 to TRBJ2-7; D gene unclear. In germline, CDR1 is SGHKS, CDR2 YYEKEE (reference sequence). V was pared by 4 bases and J by 0 bases, with 5 bases between. CDR3 length equals 12 residues.

This clone was detected many times. A read error may explain this, as a much larger clone is one base away. V usage is TRBV20-1 and J usage is TRBJ2-1, with 7 positions matching TRBD1. The germline V gene has CDR1 DFQATT and CDR2 SNEGSKA (reference sequence). The CDR3 is made up of 12 amino acids. Unmatched junction bases numbered 7, after V lost 8 bases and J lost 6 bases. Here the CDR3 DNA reads TGCAGTAGTAGAGCAGGGGGCAATGAGCAGTTCTTC. This translates into CSSRAGGNEQFF.

Notes on this clone: With a much larger clone just one base away, this may be a read error. Other DNA sequences in this specimen translate into the identical CDR3. The genes are TRBV14 and TRBJ2-5; D is possibly TRBD1 (5 bases). Trimming took off 6 bases at V and 1 base at J, with 24 bases between the two ends. The CDR3 covers 18 residues. The germline gives CDR1 SGHDN, CDR2 FVKESK. CDR3 in amino acids: CASSGAYSSGTLQETQYF. The CDR3 coding sequence is TGTGCCAGCAGTGGGGCCTATTCATCTGGCACCCTCCAAGAGACCCAGTACTTC.

On this clone itself: Possible read error: a much larger clone is one base away. The rearrangement links TRBV20-1 to TRBJ2-5, with a weak D call TRBD2 (6 bases). This CDR3 spans 14 amino acids. In germline, CDR1 is DFQATT, CDR2 SNEGSKA (reference sequence). As DNA, the CDR3 is TGCAGTGCTAGAGATTGGGGGGTAGGGGAGAACCAGTACTTC. Its translation: CSARDWGVGENQYF.